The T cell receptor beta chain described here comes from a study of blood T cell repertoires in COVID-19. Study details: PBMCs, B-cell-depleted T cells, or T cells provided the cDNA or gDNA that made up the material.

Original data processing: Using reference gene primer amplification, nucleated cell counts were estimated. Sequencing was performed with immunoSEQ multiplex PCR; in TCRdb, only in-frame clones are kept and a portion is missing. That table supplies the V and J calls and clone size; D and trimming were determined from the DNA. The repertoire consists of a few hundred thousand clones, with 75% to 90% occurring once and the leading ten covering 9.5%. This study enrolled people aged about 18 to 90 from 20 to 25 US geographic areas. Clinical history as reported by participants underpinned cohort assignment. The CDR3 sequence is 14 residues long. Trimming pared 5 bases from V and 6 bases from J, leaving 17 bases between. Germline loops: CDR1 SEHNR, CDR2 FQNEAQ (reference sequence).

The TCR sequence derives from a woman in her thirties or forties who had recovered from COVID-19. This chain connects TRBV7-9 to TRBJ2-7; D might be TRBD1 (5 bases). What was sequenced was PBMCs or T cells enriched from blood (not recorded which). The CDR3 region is CASSPSTGVGEQYF. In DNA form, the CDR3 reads TGTGCCAGCAGCCCGAGCACAGGAGTGGGCGAGCAGTACTTC.